These 9 T cell receptor beta chains came from one sample sequenced in a study of T cells in Graves' hyperthyroidism and ophthalmopathy. The investigators amplified TCR beta CDR3 regions from RNA transcripts. RT-PCR in the first round (using the HTBI primer set) targeted the TCR CDR3. Each CDR3 protein is one row after TCRdb ran MiXCR on the multiplex PCR reads. The sample lists under 350,000 distinct CDR3 sequences; 18% were seen once. Sequencing was performed on blood. The receptors were sampled from a woman aged 50 to 60 with Graves' hyperthyroidism.

Only a few counts were recorded for this clonotype. The chain carries TRBV6-1 and TRBJ2-5, with a possible D match to TRBD1 (5 bases). Trimming took off 6 bases at V and 1 base at J, with 9 bases between the two ends. In germline, CDR1 is MNHNS, CDR2 SASEGT. This CDR3 spans 13 amino acids. The CDR3 is CASREQVQETQYF. CDR3 DNA sequence: TGTGCCAGCAGGGAACAGGTCCAAGAGACCCAGTACTTC.

The V and J genes are TRBV15 and TRBJ2-5; D is ambiguous. CDR3 size: 13 residues. Germline CDR1 LNHNV, CDR2 YYDKDF (reference sequence). V was clipped by 7 bases and J by 0 bases, with 9 bases between them. Written as DNA, the CDR3 is TGTGCCACCACCCCACCTAACCAAGAGACCCAGTACTTC. It is translated as CATTPPNQETQYF.

The chain has TRBV2 and TRBJ2-7; a weak D match, TRBD2 (5 bases). CDR1 and CDR2 from the germline V gene are SNHLY and FYNNEI. Between the trimmed V and J ends, which lost 4 bases and 0 bases, there was a span of 16 bases. This CDR3 is built from 16 residues. CDR3 bases: TGTGCCAGCAGTGGAAGGGTAACGAGGGCCTCCTACGAGCAGTACTTC. Encoded protein: CASSGRVTRASYEQYF. Combining the CDR3 with reference TRBV2 and TRBJ2-7 gives the whole variable domain EPEVTQTPSHQVTQMGQEVILRCVPISNHLYFYWYRQILGQKVEFLVSFYNNEISEKSEIFDDQFSVERPDGSNFTLKIRSTKLEDSAMYFCASSGRVTRASYEQYFGPGTRLTVT.

This chain uses TRBV7-3 with TRBJ2-1, with TRBD1 matching 12 bases. Germline V CDR1 and CDR2: SGHTA, FQGTGA. This CDR3 is 15 amino acids long. Unmatched junction bases numbered 7, after V lost 5 bases and J lost 8 bases. In DNA form, the CDR3 reads TGTGCCAGCAGCGACACCGGGACAGGGGGCGATGAGCAGTTCTTC. Its translation is CASSDTGTGGDEQFF.

This clonotype has ten or more counts. The chain links TRBV28 to TRBJ2-1; D gene ambiguous. Germline V gene lookup returns CDR1 MDHEN and CDR2 SYDVKM. The CDR3 loop spans 15 amino acids. V gave up 4 bases and J gave up 2 bases, with 12 bases separating them. CDR3 residues: CASSSSQEPYNEQFF. CDR3 DNA sequence: TGTGCCAGCAGTTCCTCCCAGGAGCCCTACAATGAGCAGTTCTTC.

The chain uses TRBV2 and TRBJ1-5; 7 nucleotides match TRBD1. Germline CDR1 reads SNHLY; CDR2 reads FYNNEI. The CDR3 is made up of 16 amino acids. V was pared by 6 bases and J by 3 bases, with 11 bases of the junction left unmatched. The CDR3 loop is CASRPQGSSFNQPQHF. The CDR3 DNA is TGTGCCAGCAGGCCACAGGGGTCCTCATTCAATCAGCCCCAGCATTTT.

This clonotype was detected only a few times. The V and J genes are TRBV4-1 and TRBJ1-2, with D possibly being TRBD1 (6 bases). The CDR3 runs 16 residues. The V end lost 1 base, the J end lost 4 bases, and 16 bases lay between the germline ends. Germline lookup yields CDR1 MGHRA and CDR2 YSYEKL. CDR3 loop: CASSQAEGQGFYGYTF. The DNA for the CDR3 is TGCGCCAGCAGCCAAGCAGAAGGGCAGGGGTTCTATGGCTACACCTTC.

As concerns this clonotype: The junction does not match germline at one end; this may be a read error. This rearrangement joins TRBV6-2 or TRBV6-3 to TRBJ2-5, with 7 bases aligning to TRBD2. The V gene's germline CDR1 is MNHEY and CDR2 SVGEGT. The CDR3 has 12 amino acids. The CDR3 spells CASGTTQEAQYF. The DNA for the CDR3 is TGTGCCAGCGGGACTACCCAAGAGGCCCAGTACTTC.

This clonotype came up a few times. V is TRBV12-3 or TRBV12-4 and J is TRBJ2-5, with 14 bases identical to TRBD2. V lost 6 bases and J lost 2; bases outside the gene matches: 5. CDR3 length: 16 amino acids. CDR3 residues: CASRTGTSGSQETQYF. The CDR3 DNA reads TGTGCCAGCAGGACAGGGACTAGCGGGAGTCAAGAGACCCAGTACTTC.